The present T cell receptor (beta chain) was sequenced within a study of blood T cell repertoires in COVID-19 (dated by TCRdb to about 2020). Some background on the complete study: Collaborator samples came from the United States, Italy and Spain and covered acute and convalescent phases of COVID-19. The sample metadata nearly always contained a de-identified subject ID, COVID-19 status, age in years and sex. The material from the prospective study consisted of cDNA or gDNA derived from T cells, B-cell-depleted T cells, or PBMCs. Where available, HLA class I and class II types were obtained from metadata supplied by the sample provider rather than from assay-based typing. The repertoires were made available in a free public database intended to serve as a resource for research on the immune response to SARS-CoV-2. Deeply sampled blood TCRbeta repertoires from subjects exposed to, actively infected with, or recovered from COVID-19 were included in the dataset. The samples were drawn from the first 160 participants of the ongoing ImmuneRACE study and from 950 to 1,500 subjects provided by 6 global collaborators.

On this clone itself: Its cognate antigen has yet to be identified. No base-level quality is on record; no much larger clone is a single base apart.

Study-wide conclusions, independent of this receptor: The quantity of clinical and demographic metadata differed by source and by participant and was supplied without curation.

TCRbeta CDR3 regions were amplified from genomic DNA using the immunoSEQ Assay, a bias-controlled multiplex PCR. The authors' pipeline ran thus. The number of nucleated cells in each sample was estimated from the amplification of reference gene primers within the assay. Sequence reads were collapsed and filtered to measure the absolute abundance of every unique TCRbeta CDR3 rearrangement. Productive Simpson clonality was computed per sample as the square root of Simpson's diversity index over productive rearrangements. The clones in this table, taken by TCRdb from immuneACCESS, are in-frame only. Not every clone is retained; where verified, under half of the shortfall comes from an unresolved V gene, and the cause of the rest is unknown. Clonal size and the V and J genes are those of that table, whereas D and trimming came from the DNA. Recorded for this sample are roughly 90,000 clones; 80% of them occurred a single time. 9% to 12% of the sample goes to the ten largest clones.

Collaborating institutions collected whole blood in K2EDTA tubes following their own protocols. For TCRbeta analysis, collaborators shipped samples in one of three forms: frozen whole blood, isolated PBMCs, or DNA extracted from either of those sample types. Based on the germline V gene (reference sequence), the CDR1 and CDR2 sequences are MNHNY and SVGAGI. The CDR3 has 12 amino acids, counting the end cysteine and phenylalanine. Just CDR3 DNA is preserved here, 36 bases in frame from base 1. Deletion took 7 bases off V and 7 bases off J, with a span of 14 bases between the germline ends. Source material: peripheral blood. The chain uses TRBV6-6 and TRBJ2-7; the best D guess is TRBD2, with 5 bases matching. This clonotype was sampled from a woman in her 70s with acute or convalescent COVID-19. The CDR3 in this case is CASKYNTGEQYF. The nucleotide sequence is given as TGTGCCAGCAAGTATAACACGGGGGAGCAGTACTTC.